Listed here is a single T cell receptor beta chain. It has no known antigen specificity. No base-level quality is on record; no much larger clone is a single base apart. The meaning of the sample's time point label: baseline before first vaccination. Vaccinee samples were obtained from the UK trials COV001 and COV002, which included a single-blind randomized controlled phase 2/3 trial of AZD1222 (ChAdOx1 nCoV-19) in healthy adults. For TCRbeta chain sequencing, PBMC samples were collected from trial participants at day 0 and at day 28 after the second dose. The germline ends are 10 bases apart after V is trimmed by 4 bases and J by 7 bases. The cysteine opens and the phenylalanine closes a CDR3 of 12 amino acids. The entry retains the CDR3 DNA only, 36 bases that are in frame from base 1. Looking up the germline V gene yields CDR1 SGHTA and CDR2 FQGNSA. This sample is drawn from a study of T cell responses to AZD1222 COVID-19 vaccine (dated by TCRdb to about 2021). Concerning the study at large: Because spike-specific TCR depth and breadth did not differ between the two schedules, AZD1222 recipients who got a second dose at roughly 4 weeks were pooled with those who got a second dose at roughly 12 weeks. Trial participants were enrolled into age subgroups of 18-55, 56-69 and 70-plus years, which contained 148, 28 and 57 TCR-sequenced participants, respectively. A total of around 240 trial participants underwent TCR sequencing, of whom around 200 received two doses of AZD1222 and some 26 received two doses of the MenACWY control vaccine. The investigation overall reported the following: Participants were mostly white British, with more females than males. The authors suggested clonal diversity may have been underestimated. Reportedly, close to half of the unique spike-specific TCRs recognized epitopes lying outside the regions that are mutated in the B.1.351 and B.1.1.7 variants. Spike-specific TCR breadth and depth rose significantly after two AZD1222 doses compared with day 0 and with MenACWY recipients. Vaccine-associated CD4 TCRs spanned the whole spike protein, with dominant responses in regions 160-218 and 743-854. The 56-69-year group was small, and its depth increase did not reach significance, likely because of low power. Only a handful of AZD1222 recipients were SARS-CoV-2 seropositive at baseline, limiting conclusions about previously exposed vaccinees. Because no day 14 peak-response samples were available, the repertoires could be characterized only after the peak T cell response.

The CDR3 regions of human TCRbeta chains were analyzed by immunosequencing. In the authors' own workflow: TCRs in the repertoires were matched against a reference library of SARS-CoV-2-specific TCRs that had been generated with the MIRA antigen-specificity platform. Breadth was defined as the fraction of unique TCRs that were SARS-CoV-2-associated. Depth was defined as the fraction of total T cells that were SARS-CoV-2-associated. Each spike-specific TCR was assigned to its reactive spike region and to a CD4 or CD8 class using the MIRA data. Log10-transformed breadth and depth values were compared by one-way ANOVA with Sidak's multiple comparisons tests. Here the immuneACCESS table is served through TCRdb, limited to in-frame sequences with V and J called. Missing clones are a known gap in these copies; in checked studies unresolved V genes cover under half, and the rest lacks a known reason. Clonal size and the V and J genes are those of that table, whereas D and trimming came from the DNA. This sample comprises about 29,000 clones, about 93% of them detected only once. Over 8% of the sample lies in the top ten.

Sequences were derived from peripheral blood, sampled on day 0 of AZD1222 vaccination. This sequence uses TRBV7-2 and TRBJ1-1, with no confident D gene call. The sequence came from an adult in good health. CDR3 sequence: CASSSQKFEAFF. The DNA sequence is TGTGCCAGCAGCTCCCAGAAGTTTGAAGCTTTCTTT.